This paragraph reports one T cell receptor (beta chain). The antigen is not known. The junction departs from the called germline gene at one end, perhaps through a read error. Total RNA amounting to 450 to 500 ng was the source from which TCR beta cDNA was made with a constant-region primer. What produced the TCR beta libraries was three nested multiplex PCR rounds using slightly modified ARM-PCR. For roughly 10 cycles apiece, the opening two PCR rounds ran with TRBV1-TRBV30 forward primers and a C-beta reverse primer. MiXCR, applied by TCRdb to the multiplex PCR reads, yields one record per CDR3 protein. Here the sample spans approximately 330,000 distinct CDR3 sequences, 65% being singletons. The data derive from a study of tumor-infiltrating lymphocytes in primary liver carcinoma. Turning to the study itself: Subjects consisted of male and female patients aged 30 to 69 years. Whole-study findings and limits: Tumor region pairs outstripped tumor-adjacent and tumor-blood pairs in overlap.

The CDR3 loop spans 14 amino acids. Germline lookup yields CDR1 SQVTM and CDR2 ANQGSEA. Germline DNA was also extracted, with blood RNA taken from unsorted whole blood. This receptor was taken from a man aged 35-49 years with primary liver carcinoma and hepatitis B virus infection. Material: peripheral blood. V and J are TRBV29-1 and TRBJ2-3; D tentatively reads TRBD1 or TRBD2 (7 bases each). CDR3 sequence (DNA): TGCAGCGTGCACAGGGGTAGCGGGTCAGATACGCAGTCATTT. Protein product: CSVHRGSGSDTQSF.